Shown below are 12 T cell receptor beta chains from a single sample sequenced in a study of shared clonotypes between healthy human individuals. Sequenced by immunoSEQ multiplex PCR; TCRdb stores in-frame clones only, minus some. The profile shows around 700,000 clones, roughly 70% of them singletons. The source material was memory CD4+ T cells sorted from blood. Subset specified: CD45RA-negative fraction. The receptors here all came from a woman younger than 45 in good health.

V is TRBV4-2 and J is TRBJ2-1, with 11 bases identical to TRBD2. The CDR3 sequence is 18 residues long. Unmatched junction bases numbered 8, after V lost 4 bases and J lost 0 bases. CDR1 and CDR2 (germline): LGHNA, YNFKEQ. The CDR3: CASSPRTSGLSSYNEQFF. DNA of the CDR3: TGTGCCAGCAGCCCGAGGACTAGCGGGCTAAGCTCCTACAATGAGCAGTTCTTC.

This clone was seen at least ten times. V gene TRBV18 combines with J gene TRBJ1-1; D gene uncertain. The CDR3 contains 12 residues. Germline V gene data show CDR1 as KGHSH and CDR2 as LQKENI. Trimming removed 2 bases from V and 9 bases from J, with 10 bases in between. The CDR3 DNA reads as TGTGCCAGCTCACCAGCCGGAGTGAAAGCTTTCTTT. Protein product: CASSPAGVKAFF.

Note on this clone: In the same sample, other DNA sequences code for this CDR3. The J gene is TRBJ1-1, the V gene TRBV5-1; the D gene is possibly TRBD1 (6 bases). V shed 3 bases and J shed 4 bases, with 10 bases lying between them. Germline V gene data show CDR1 as SGHRS and CDR2 as YFSETQ. The CDR3 extends over 13 amino acids. The CDR3 spells CASSSTGITEAFF. CDR3 sequence (DNA): TGCGCCAGCAGCTCCACAGGGATCACTGAAGCTTTCTTT.

V gene TRBV10-3 combines with J gene TRBJ2-1; D perhaps matches TRBD2 (6 bases). The CDR3 consists of 13 residues. The germline gives CDR1 ENHRY, CDR2 SYGVKD. V dropped 5 bases and J dropped 3 bases, with 8 bases sitting between them. The CDR3 region has the DNA TGTGCCATCAGTTATAGCGGCTACAATGAGCAGTTCTTC. Its protein product is CAISYSGYNEQFF.

The sample holds a few counts of this clone. At the DNA level, this CDR3 is encoded by other sequences in the same sample as well. CDR3 coding DNA: TGCGCCAGCAGCCAAGATCGAGGGGGAGAGGGTCCCTACAATGAGCAGTTCTTC. Translation gives CASSQDRGGEGPYNEQFF. V gene TRBV4-1 combines with J gene TRBJ2-1; the D gene is possibly TRBD1 (6 bases). The V end was cut by 0 bases, the J end by 2 bases, with 17 bases between. Germline CDR1 and CDR2: MGHRA and YSYEKL. There are 18 residues in the CDR3.

The chain recombines TRBV4-1 with TRBJ1-2; D might be TRBD1 (6 bases). CDR1 and CDR2 from the germline V gene are MGHRA and YSYEKL. With 0 bases removed from V and 2 bases from J, the gap between germline ends came to 13 bases. This CDR3 comprises 16 residues. Here the CDR3 reads CASSQDGGAGNYGYTF. The CDR3 DNA reads TGCGCCAGCAGCCAAGACGGGGGCGCCGGGAACTATGGCTACACCTTC.

The chain joins TRBV29-1 to TRBJ2-3; 9 bases match TRBD2. The CDR3 covers 15 residues. The ends lost 4 bases at V and 2 bases at J; junction bases unmatched: 7. Germline CDR1 and CDR2: SQVTM and ANQGSEA. The CDR3 loop reads CSVGGSGGTTDTQYF. CDR3 in DNA: TGCAGCGTTGGAGGTAGCGGGGGTACCACAGATACGCAGTATTTT.

The chain employs TRBV30 and TRBJ2-2, with 11 nucleotides matching TRBD1. The CDR3 spans 14 residues. V trimming: 7 bases; J trimming: 5 bases; junction bases outside the gene matches: 6. Germline-derived CDR1 and CDR2 are GTSNPN and SVGIG (reference sequence). The CDR3 loop is CASRTGGGTGELFF. The CDR3 bases are TGTGCCTCTCGGACAGGGGGCGGGACCGGGGAGCTGTTTTTT.

Turning to this clone: This sample also contains other DNA sequences that code for the same CDR3. J is TRBJ1-4 and V is TRBV4-1; D possibly corresponds to TRBD1 (5 bases). The ends were cut back, 0 bases at V and 11 bases at J, with 10 bases in the middle. The CDR3 consists of 13 residues. The V gene's germline CDR1 is MGHRA and CDR2 YSYEKL. As DNA, the CDR3 is TGCGCCAGCAGCCAAGAGGGGGGTCGGAAACTGTTTTTT. Protein product: CASSQEGGRKLFF.

V and J are TRBV6-6 and TRBJ2-7, with TRBD1 matching over 8 bases. The CDR3 is 15 amino acids. The germline gives CDR1 MNHNY, CDR2 SVGAGI (reference sequence). The V segment lost 5 bases and the J segment 3 bases; nucleotides outside the gene matches: 9. The DNA for the CDR3 is TGTGCCAGCAGTACCCACTCGGGACAGGACTACGAGCAGTACTTC. Translating gives CASSTHSGQDYEQYF.

This chain links TRBV28 with TRBJ1-2, with D possibly TRBD1 on 5 matching bases. CDR1 and CDR2 from the germline V gene are MDHEN and SYDVKM. The V and J ends lost 3 bases and 0 bases respectively, with 14 bases between them. CDR3 length: 16 residues. CDR3 coding DNA: TGTGCCAGCAGTTTTGGGGGGACTTCTTCTAACTATGGCTACACCTTC. This translates into CASSFGGTSSNYGYTF.

Remarks on this clone: Other DNA sequences of this sample code for an identical CDR3. The J gene is TRBJ2-3, the V gene TRBV6-5, with D possibly called TRBD1 or TRBD2 (5 bases each). CDR1 and CDR2 from the germline V gene are MNHEY and SVGAGI. This CDR3 spans 15 amino acids. V lost 0 bases and J 2 bases, leaving 9 bases between the germline ends. CDR3 amino acids: CASSYSGELTDTQYF. CDR3 bases: TGTGCCAGCAGTTACTCGGGGGAACTCACAGATACGCAGTATTTT.